The 28 T cell receptor beta chains presented below share a single source sample, sequenced in a study of regulatory T cells in long-lasting Graves disease. Construction of TCR beta libraries relied on iRepertoire HTBI primers and on Arm-PCR targeting CDR3 regions. TCRdb ran MiXCR on the multiplex PCR reads and lists one entry per CDR3 protein. The table shows about 470,000 distinct CDR3 sequences, with around 20% occurring only once. As for time point: persistent/refractory GD, antithyroid drugs over 5 years with positive TRAb. The TCR library used RNA extracted from PBMCs. Sequenced material: peripheral blood mononuclear cells (PBMCs), taken when the disease was refractory, from a patient treated with antithyroid drugs. These TCRs come from a female donor with Graves disease.

With regard to this clonotype: It may be a read error: a sequence one base away is much more abundant. The chain carries TRBV10-3 and TRBJ1-1; tentatively, D is TRBD1 (5 bases). Germline V gene data show CDR1 as ENHRY and CDR2 as SYGVKD. CDR3 length: 13 residues. The CDR3 DNA reads as TGTACCAGCGGGACTCCGTCTGTCACTGAAGCTTTCTTT. Amino acids: CTSGTPSVTEAFF.

This clonotype was counted a few times. CDR3 loop: CASSISDTSYEQYF. For the CDR3, the DNA is TGTGCCAGTAGTATCTCCGACACTTCCTACGAGCAGTACTTC. The gene calls are TRBV19 and TRBJ2-7; D unresolved. The CDR3 is made up of 14 amino acids. Germline V gene sequence: CDR1 LNHDA, CDR2 SQIVND (reference sequence). Trimming stripped 3 bases from V and 1 base from J, with 10 bases between. The complete variable domain, with remaining parts taken from reference TRBV19 and TRBJ2-7, reads DGGITQSPKYLFRKEGQNVTLSCEQNLNHDAMYWYRQDPGQGLRLIYYSQIVNDFQKGDIAEGYSVSREKKESFPLTVTSAQKNPTAFYLCASSISDTSYEQYFGPGTRLTVT.

V and J are TRBV28 and TRBJ2-7, with 7 bases lining up with TRBD2. The V gene's germline CDR1 is MDHEN and CDR2 SYDVKM. The CDR3 contains 14 residues. V lost 3 bases to trimming and J lost 5 bases; unmatched junction nucleotides: 7. CDR3 coding DNA: TGTGCCAGCAGTTTTGCGGGAGAGAGGAACGAGCAGTACTTC. Translating it yields CASSFAGERNEQYF.

There are a few counts of this clonotype. This rearrangement joins TRBV6-1 to TRBJ2-7; 8 nucleotides align to TRBD1. The trim removed 4 bases at V and 0 bases at J, leaving 5 bases unmatched. This CDR3 contains 15 residues. Germline lookup yields CDR1 MNHNS and CDR2 SASEGT. CDR3 loop: CASSGGTGRSYEQYF. The CDR3 nucleotides are TGTGCCAGCAGTGGAGGGACAGGCCGCTCCTACGAGCAGTACTTC.

With regard to this clonotype: A junction boundary mismatches the germline segment, possibly from a read error. The chain is built from TRBV28 and TRBJ1-1; D uncertain. This CDR3 contains 14 residues. Germline assignment: CDR1 MDHEN and CDR2 SYDVKM. The CDR3 spells CASSLTGRHTEALF. The DNA of the CDR3 is TGTGCCAGCAGTTTAACTGGTCGGCACACTGAAGCTCTCTTT.

This clonotype was detected ten times or more. The CDR3 nucleotides are TGCAGCGTTGAAGACGGGAGAGGCAGCTCCTACGAGCAGTACTTC. It yields the protein CSVEDGRGSSYEQYF. The V call is TRBV29-1, the J call TRBJ2-7; possible D gene TRBD2, 6 bases. The CDR3 runs 15 residues. Trimming shortened V by 0 bases and J by 0 bases, and 12 bases separated the two germline ends. Germline values: CDR1 SQVTM, CDR2 ANQGSEA.

This clonotype was counted once. J is TRBJ1-6 and V is TRBV20-1; D is unclear. V was pared by 0 bases and J by 9 bases, with 12 bases between. The CDR3 contains 14 residues. Germline CDR1 and CDR2: DFQATT and SNEGSKA (reference sequence). In DNA, the CDR3 is TGCAGTGCTAGAGATCTCCAAAGCGGTTCACCCCTCCACTTT. It specifies CSARDLQSGSPLHF.

V is TRBV19 and J is TRBJ1-5; 12 bases fit TRBD1. The V gene's germline CDR1 is LNHDA and CDR2 SQIVND (reference sequence). This CDR3 is 16 amino acids long. V was clipped by 7 bases and J by 6 bases; unmatched bases: 10. The DNA for the CDR3 is TGTGCCAGTATCCTTACCGGGACAGGGGGCAGTCAGCCCCAGCATTTT. Residues: CASILTGTGGSQPQHF.

This clonotype has only a few counts. The chain employs TRBV11-3 and TRBJ2-6; D gene ambiguous. Germline CDR1 reads SGHNT; CDR2 reads YENEEA. CDR3 size: 15 residues. The V gene lost 2 bases and the J gene lost 0 bases, with 5 bases spanning the gap. CDR3 residues: CASSLKSSGANVLTF. The CDR3 DNA follows: TGTGCCAGCAGCTTAAAGAGCTCTGGGGCCAACGTCCTGACTTTC.

The chain carries TRBV20-1 and TRBJ2-1; 8 bases match TRBD2. The CDR3 runs to 17 residues. Germline V gives CDR1 DFQATT, CDR2 SNEGSKA (reference sequence). Trimming took 0 bases from V and 5 from J; bases not matched to a gene: 12. The CDR3 loop reads CSARDGLRTSRNNEQFF. The CDR3 DNA reads as TGCAGTGCTAGAGATGGCCTTAGGACTAGCAGAAACAATGAGCAGTTCTTC.

This clonotype was recorded many times. The chain's CDR3 is CASSLHLAVAEAFF. The CDR3 coding sequence is TGTGCCAGCAGTTTACACCTCGCCGTCGCTGAAGCTTTCTTT. The chain uses TRBV28 and TRBJ1-1; D is uncertain. The CDR3 totals 14 residues. V lost 2 bases to trimming and J lost 6 bases, with 13 bases between them. The V gene's germline CDR1 is MDHEN and CDR2 SYDVKM.

V usage is TRBV7-3 and J usage is TRBJ1-3; D is uncertain. Trimming left V 1 base short and J 0 bases short, with 16 bases between. Germline lookup yields CDR1 SGHTA and CDR2 FQGTGA. The CDR3 loop spans 18 amino acids. DNA for the CDR3: TGTGCCAGCAGCTTAAAGTCAGAGGTCTGTCGCTCTGGAAACACCATATATTTT. Residues: CASSLKSEVCRSGNTIYF.

In this sample, this clonotype turned up many times. V gene TRBV2 combines with J gene TRBJ1-1; D ambiguous. Trimming left V 6 bases short and J 1 base short, with 6 bases between. CDR1 is SNHLY and CDR2 is FYNNEI in the germline V gene. This CDR3 contains 12 residues. The CDR3 DNA reads as TGTGCCAGCAGCGGAAGGAACACTGAAGCTTTCTTT. It encodes CASSGRNTEAFF.

In this sample, this clonotype turned up a few times. V gene TRBV6-1 combines with J gene TRBJ2-7; D might be TRBD1 (5 bases). Trimming shortened V by 11 bases and J by 2 bases, and 16 bases separated the two germline ends. The germline gives CDR1 MNHNS, CDR2 SASEGT. The CDR3 is made up of 13 amino acids. The CDR3 loop reads CAGGKGPTYEQYF. In DNA, the CDR3 is TGTGCCGGTGGGAAGGGGCCTACCTACGAGCAGTACTTC.

This clonotype was found many times. The gene calls are TRBV15 and TRBJ1-2; the match to TRBD1 covers 11 bases. From germline, CDR1 is LNHNV and CDR2 YYDKDF (reference sequence). CDR3 length: 12 amino acids. The V segment lost 6 bases and the J segment 8 bases; nucleotides outside the gene matches: 2. As DNA, the CDR3 is TGTGCCACCAGGGACAGGGGGCCCGGCTACACCTTC. Translating it yields CATRDRGPGYTF.

This clonotype was picked up a small number of times. The chain carries TRBV4-3 and TRBJ2-2, with D uncertain. From germline, CDR1 is LGHNA and CDR2 YSLEER. The CDR3 is 14 residues long. V lost 0 bases and J lost 7, with 9 bases in between. CDR3 bases: TGCGCCAGCAGCCAAGATCGTCCGGGCGGGGAGCTGTTTTTT. Encoded protein: CASSQDRPGGELFF.

This clonotype has just a few counts. The gene calls are TRBV7-8 and TRBJ2-5; no clear D gene. From germline, CDR1 is SGHVS and CDR2 FQNEAQ. V was cut by 1 base and J by 2 bases, with 17 bases left in between. The CDR3 loop spans 17 amino acids. CDR3 bases: TGTGCCAGCAGCTTAGTAACTGGGAATATTCGACAAGAGACCCAGTACTTC. Protein product: CASSLVTGNIRQETQYF.

This clonotype showed up just a few times. This sequence joins TRBV30 and TRBJ1-1; 7 bases agree with TRBD1. The CDR3 is 14 amino acids. The V gene's germline CDR1 is GTSNPN and CDR2 SVGIG (reference sequence). With 4 bases clipped from V and 0 bases from J, the junction kept 5 bases outside the gene matches. The CDR3 spells CAWTWTGLNTEAFF. The CDR3 DNA reads TGTGCCTGGACATGGACAGGTTTGAACACTGAAGCTTTCTTT.

This clonotype showed up just a few times. This rearrangement joins TRBV5-1 to TRBJ1-6, with D possibly TRBD1 on 6 matching bases. Germline loops: CDR1 SGHRS, CDR2 YFSETQ. The V gene lost 4 bases and the J gene lost 9 bases, with 14 bases spanning the gap. The CDR3 is 14 residues long. CDR3 nucleotides: TGCGCCAGCAGCAACAGCGGACAGTTTTCACCCCTCCACTTT. Residues: CASSNSGQFSPLHF.

This chain connects TRBV30 to TRBJ1-1; D unclear. Germline CDR1 reads GTSNPN; CDR2 reads SVGIG (reference sequence). The CDR3 loop spans 14 amino acids. V lost 1 base and J lost 0, with 9 bases in between. CDR3 nucleotides: TGTGCCTGGAGTGAACGGGGTTTGAACACTGAAGCTTTCTTT. Its protein is CAWSERGLNTEAFF. The full variable domain, completed using reference TRBV30 and TRBJ1-1, is SQTIHQWPATLVQPVGSPLSLECTVEGTSNPNLYWYRQAAGRGLQLLFYSVGIGQISSEVPQNLSASRPQDRQFILSSKKLLLSDSGFYLCAWSERGLNTEAFFGQGTRLTVV.

This clonotype occurred many times. This chain uses TRBV7-9 with TRBJ2-7; D is perhaps TRBD2 (5 bases). Trimming stripped 5 bases from V and 0 bases from J, with 11 bases between. CDR1 and CDR2 (germline): SEHNR, FQNEAQ (reference sequence). The CDR3 extends over 14 amino acids. CDR3 residues: CASSPPGSSYEQYF. DNA of the CDR3: TGTGCCAGCAGCCCCCCGGGGAGCTCCTACGAGCAGTACTTC.

This chain uses TRBV30 with TRBJ1-1; 7 nucleotides agree with TRBD1. The V gene's germline CDR1 is GTSNPN and CDR2 SVGIG (reference sequence). This CDR3 contains 14 residues. V gave up 4 bases and J gave up 3 bases; unmatched junction bases: 8. CDR3 coding DNA: TGTGCCTGGACTCCAGGACAGGTATACACTGAAGCTTTCTTT. Residues: CAWTPGQVYTEAFF.

This chain connects TRBV15 to TRBJ1-2; 11 nucleotides align to TRBD1. The length of the CDR3 is 14 residues. Germline V CDR1 and CDR2: LNHNV, YYDKDF (reference sequence). V gave up 8 bases and J gave up 4 bases; unmatched junction bases: 6. The DNA of the CDR3 is TGTGCCACCTCCGGGGGACAGGGGGTCTATGGCTACACCTTC. It translates to CATSGGQGVYGYTF.

This clonotype was seen at least ten times. The rearrangement joins TRBV4-1 to TRBJ1-2; D remains ambiguous. This CDR3 has 14 amino acids. V gave up 4 bases and J gave up 3 bases, with 12 bases separating them. Per germline, CDR1 MGHRA and CDR2 YSYEKL. CDR3 loop: CASSLSVGDYGYTF. For the CDR3, the DNA is TGCGCCAGCAGCCTCTCGGTTGGGGACTATGGCTACACCTTC.

This clonotype was detected ten times or more. The rearrangement uses TRBV5-1 and TRBJ1-4; TRBD1 matches 7 bases. J was trimmed by 6 bases and V by 4 bases; bases with no gene match: 12. The CDR3 is made up of 16 amino acids. Looked up from germline, CDR1 is SGHRS and CDR2 is YFSETQ. This CDR3 reads CASSRDSAALDEKLFF. Here the CDR3 DNA reads TGCGCCAGCAGCCGGGACAGCGCGGCACTGGATGAAAAACTGTTTTTT.

This clonotype was counted ten times or more. This chain connects TRBV20-1 to TRBJ2-7; 9 nucleotides align to TRBD1. The ends lost 6 bases at V and 4 bases at J; junction bases unmatched: 10. Germline CDR1 is DFQATT and CDR2 is SNEGSKA (reference sequence). CDR3 length: 14 amino acids. The CDR3 protein is CSAVPGQGPYEQYF. CDR3 nucleotides: TGCAGTGCCGTCCCGGGACAGGGCCCGTACGAGCAGTACTTC.

This clonotype was counted ten times or more. This chain joins TRBV5-1 and TRBJ1-1; D is unresolved. V gave up 0 bases and J gave up 3 bases, with 15 bases separating them. Germline V lookup: CDR1 SGHRS, CDR2 YFSETQ. The CDR3 is 16 residues long. CDR3 region: CASSLDQTMKDTEAFF. The DNA of the CDR3 is TGCGCCAGCAGCTTGGATCAGACGATGAAGGACACTGAAGCTTTCTTT.

As concerns this clonotype: The germline gene is not matched at one end of the junction; a read error may be the cause. V gene TRBV6-1 combines with J gene TRBJ1-1; no clear D gene. In germline, CDR1 is MNHNS, CDR2 SASEGT. This CDR3 region has 16 residues. CDR3 DNA sequence: TGTGCCAGCAGTGAAGAGGTCGCACCCATGAACACTGAAACTTTCTTT. This sequence encodes CASSEEVAPMNTETFF.